This TCR beta chain was profiled in a study of shared clonotypes between healthy human individuals. CDR3 length equals 17 residues. The table came from immunoSEQ multiplex PCR; TCRdb's copy has only in-frame clones and leaves some out. The data show millions of clones, roughly 94% seen once. Naive CD45RA+ and memory CD45RA-negative subsets were split from CD4+ cells. The chain has TRBV21-1 and TRBJ1-1; the table's D call of TRBD1 was not tested on the DNA. TRBV21-1 represents a pseudogene. This receptor was obtained from a man between 18 and 35 years old in good health. The sequencing input was naive CD4+ T cells sorted from blood. Subset in this sample: CD45RA+ positively selected. The CDR3 sequence: CASSKGRQGRRVTEAFF. The CDR3 nucleotides are TGTGCCAGCAGCAAAGGCCGACAGGGACGACGAGTCACTGAAGCTTTCTTT.